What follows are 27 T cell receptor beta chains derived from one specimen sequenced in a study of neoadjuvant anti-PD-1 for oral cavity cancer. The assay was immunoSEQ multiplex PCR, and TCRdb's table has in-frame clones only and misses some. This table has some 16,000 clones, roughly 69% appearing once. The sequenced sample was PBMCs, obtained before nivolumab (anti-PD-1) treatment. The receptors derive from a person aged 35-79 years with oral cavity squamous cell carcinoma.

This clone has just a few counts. The CDR3 sequence: CASSLDGTGDNEQFF. The CDR3 coding sequence is TGCGCCAGCAGTCTAGACGGGACAGGGGACAATGAGCAGTTCTTC. J is TRBJ2-1 and V is TRBV10-2; the match to TRBD1 covers 10 bases. Germline V lookup: CDR1 WSHSY, CDR2 SAAADI. This CDR3 region has 15 residues. Unmatched junction bases numbered 6, after V lost 5 bases and J lost 5 bases.

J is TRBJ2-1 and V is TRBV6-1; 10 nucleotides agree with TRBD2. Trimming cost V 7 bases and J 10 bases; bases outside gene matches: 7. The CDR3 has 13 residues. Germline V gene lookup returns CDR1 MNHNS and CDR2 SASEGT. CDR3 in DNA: TGTGCCAGCACCGGGACTAGCGTCCCCGAGCAGTTCTTC. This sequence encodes CASTGTSVPEQFF.

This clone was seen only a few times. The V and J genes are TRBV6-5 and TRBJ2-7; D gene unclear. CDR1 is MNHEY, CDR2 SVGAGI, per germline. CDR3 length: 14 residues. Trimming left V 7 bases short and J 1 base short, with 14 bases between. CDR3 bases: TGTGCCAGCATGTCTCCCCTGGGGTCCTACGAGCAGTACTTC. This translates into CASMSPLGSYEQYF.

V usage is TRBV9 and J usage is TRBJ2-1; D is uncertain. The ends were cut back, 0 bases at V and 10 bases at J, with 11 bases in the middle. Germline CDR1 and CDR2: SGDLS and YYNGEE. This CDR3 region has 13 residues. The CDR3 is CASSVASAWEQFF. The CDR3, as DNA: TGTGCCAGCAGCGTAGCCAGCGCCTGGGAGCAGTTCTTC.

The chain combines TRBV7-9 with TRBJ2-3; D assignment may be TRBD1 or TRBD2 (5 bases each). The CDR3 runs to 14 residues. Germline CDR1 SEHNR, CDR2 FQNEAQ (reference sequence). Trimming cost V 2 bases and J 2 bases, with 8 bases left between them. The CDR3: CASSLRDPTDTQYF. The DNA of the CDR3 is TGTGCCAGCAGCTTAAGGGACCCCACAGATACGCAGTATTTT.

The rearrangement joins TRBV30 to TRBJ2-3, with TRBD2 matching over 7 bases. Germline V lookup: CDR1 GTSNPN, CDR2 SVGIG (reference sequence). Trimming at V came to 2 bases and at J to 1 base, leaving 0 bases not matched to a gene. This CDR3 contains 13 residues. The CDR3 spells CAWSSGGTDTQYF. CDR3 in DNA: TGTGCCTGGAGTAGCGGGGGCACAGATACGCAGTATTTT.

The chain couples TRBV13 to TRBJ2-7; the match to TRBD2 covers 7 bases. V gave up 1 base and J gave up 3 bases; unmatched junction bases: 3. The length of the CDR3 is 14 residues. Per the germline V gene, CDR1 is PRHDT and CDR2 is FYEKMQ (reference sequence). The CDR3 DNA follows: TGTGCCAGCAGCTTAGTACCTAGCGGCTACGAGCAGTACTTC. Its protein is CASSLVPSGYEQYF. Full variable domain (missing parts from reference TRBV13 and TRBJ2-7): AAGVIQSPRHLIKEKRETATLKCYPIPRHDTVYWYQQGPGQDPQFLISFYEKMQSDKGSIPDRFSAQQFSDYHSELNMSSLELGDSALYFCASSLVPSGYEQYFGPGTRLTVT.

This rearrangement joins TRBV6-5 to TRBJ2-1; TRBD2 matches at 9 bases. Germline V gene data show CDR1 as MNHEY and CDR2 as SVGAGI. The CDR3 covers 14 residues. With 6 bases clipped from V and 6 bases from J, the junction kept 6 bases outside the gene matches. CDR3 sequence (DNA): TGTGCCAGCAGCCGTAGCGGGAGAGCCAATGAGCAGTTCTTC. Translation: CASSRSGRANEQFF.

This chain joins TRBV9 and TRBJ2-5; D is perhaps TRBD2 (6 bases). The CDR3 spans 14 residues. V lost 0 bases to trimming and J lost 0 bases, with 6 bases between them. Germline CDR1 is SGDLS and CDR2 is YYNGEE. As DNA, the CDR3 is TGTGCCAGCAGCGTAGGCGGGGACCAAGAGACCCAGTACTTC. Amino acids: CASSVGGDQETQYF.

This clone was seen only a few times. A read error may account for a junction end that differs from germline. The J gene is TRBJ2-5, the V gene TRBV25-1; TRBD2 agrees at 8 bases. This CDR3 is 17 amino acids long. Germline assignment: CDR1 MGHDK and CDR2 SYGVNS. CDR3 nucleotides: TGTGCCAGCAGTGAATTATGGGGGCTAGCGGGTACAGAGGCCCAGTACTTC. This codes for CASSELWGLAGTEAQYF.

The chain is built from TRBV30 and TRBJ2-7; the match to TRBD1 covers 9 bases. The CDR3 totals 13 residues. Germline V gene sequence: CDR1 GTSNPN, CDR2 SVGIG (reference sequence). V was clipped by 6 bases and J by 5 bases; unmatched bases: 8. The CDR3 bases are TGTGCCTGTAAGACAGGGGGAAGCGACGAGCAGTACTTC. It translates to CACKTGGSDEQYF.

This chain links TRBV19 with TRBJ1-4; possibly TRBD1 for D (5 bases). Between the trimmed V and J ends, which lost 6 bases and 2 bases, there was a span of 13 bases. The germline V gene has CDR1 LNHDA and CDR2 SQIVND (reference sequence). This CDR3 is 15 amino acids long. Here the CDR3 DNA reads TGTGCCAGTAGGGAGGGGACGGCGACTAATGAAAAACTGTTTTTT. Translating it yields CASREGTATNEKLFF.

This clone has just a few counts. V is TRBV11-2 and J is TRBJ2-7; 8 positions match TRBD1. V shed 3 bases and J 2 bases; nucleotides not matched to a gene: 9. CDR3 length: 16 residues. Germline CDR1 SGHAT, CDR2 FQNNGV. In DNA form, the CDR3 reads TGTGCCAGCAGCTTCTCTCTGGACAGGGTAACCTACGAGCAGTACTTC. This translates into CASSFSLDRVTYEQYF.

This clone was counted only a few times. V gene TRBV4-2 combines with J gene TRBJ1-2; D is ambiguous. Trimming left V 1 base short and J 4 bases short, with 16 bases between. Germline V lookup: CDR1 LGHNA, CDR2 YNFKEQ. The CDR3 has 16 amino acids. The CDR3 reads CASSQAPAQAVYGYTF. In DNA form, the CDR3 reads TGTGCCAGCAGCCAAGCCCCGGCCCAGGCGGTCTATGGCTACACCTTC.

CDR3 nucleotide sequence: TGTGCCAGCAGAAGATTAGCGGGACCCACAGATACGCAGTATTTT. Translating gives CASRRLAGPTDTQYF. V usage is TRBV2 and J usage is TRBJ2-3, with 8 bases identical to TRBD2. The CDR3 consists of 15 residues. Germline V gene data show CDR1 as SNHLY and CDR2 as FYNNEI. The ends lost 6 bases at V and 2 bases at J; junction bases unmatched: 7.

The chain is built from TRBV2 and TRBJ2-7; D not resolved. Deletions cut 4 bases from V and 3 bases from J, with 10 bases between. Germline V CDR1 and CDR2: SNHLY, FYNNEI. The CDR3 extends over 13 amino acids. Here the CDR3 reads CASSGDMNYEQYF. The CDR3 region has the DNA TGTGCCAGCAGTGGTGACATGAACTACGAGCAGTACTTC.

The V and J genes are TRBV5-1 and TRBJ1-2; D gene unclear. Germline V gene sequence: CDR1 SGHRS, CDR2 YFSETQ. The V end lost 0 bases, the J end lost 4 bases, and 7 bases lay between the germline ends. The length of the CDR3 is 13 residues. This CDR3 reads CASSLGDAYGYTF. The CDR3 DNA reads TGCGCCAGCAGCTTGGGGGATGCCTATGGCTACACCTTC.

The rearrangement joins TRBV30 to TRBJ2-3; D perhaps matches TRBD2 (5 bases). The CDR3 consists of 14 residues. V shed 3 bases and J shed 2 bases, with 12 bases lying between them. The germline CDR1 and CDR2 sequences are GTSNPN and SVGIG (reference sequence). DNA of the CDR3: TGTGCCTGGAGGAGGGAGCGGTTCACAGATACGCAGTATTTT. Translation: CAWRRERFTDTQYF.

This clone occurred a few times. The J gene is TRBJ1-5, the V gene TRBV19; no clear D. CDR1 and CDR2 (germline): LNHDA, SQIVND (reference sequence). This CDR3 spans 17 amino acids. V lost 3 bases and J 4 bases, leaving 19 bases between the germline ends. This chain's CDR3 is CASSIGQSNYLNQPQHF. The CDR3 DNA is TGTGCCAGTAGTATCGGGCAGTCAAATTACCTGAATCAGCCCCAGCATTTT. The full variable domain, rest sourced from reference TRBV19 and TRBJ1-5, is DGGITQSPKYLFRKEGQNVTLSCEQNLNHDAMYWYRQDPGQGLRLIYYSQIVNDFQKGDIAEGYSVSREKKESFPLTVTSAQKNPTAFYLCASSIGQSNYLNQPQHFGDGTRLSIL.

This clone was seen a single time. The CDR3 sequence: CASTPGLAGGRSSYEQYF. The CDR3 nucleotides are TGTGCCAGCACCCCGGGACTAGCGGGAGGAAGAAGCTCCTACGAGCAGTACTTC. V gene TRBV2 combines with J gene TRBJ2-7; 15 nucleotides line up with TRBD2. The V and J ends lost 7 bases and 0 bases, in that order; junction bases with no gene match: 10. The length of the CDR3 is 18 residues. Germline V gene data show CDR1 as SNHLY and CDR2 as FYNNEI.

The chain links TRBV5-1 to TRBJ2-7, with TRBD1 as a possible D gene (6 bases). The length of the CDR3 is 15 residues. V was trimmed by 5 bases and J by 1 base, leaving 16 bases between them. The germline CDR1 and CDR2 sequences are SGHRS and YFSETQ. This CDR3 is CASRESGTSSYEQYF. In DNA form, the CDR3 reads TGCGCCAGCAGGGAATCCGGGACAAGTTCCTACGAGCAGTACTTC.

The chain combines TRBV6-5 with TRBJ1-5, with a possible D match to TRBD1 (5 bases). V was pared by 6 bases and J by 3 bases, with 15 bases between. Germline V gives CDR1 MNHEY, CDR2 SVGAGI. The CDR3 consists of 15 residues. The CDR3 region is CASSRGVGANQPQHF. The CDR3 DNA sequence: TGTGCCAGCAGCCGCGGTGTAGGGGCCAATCAGCCCCAGCATTTT.

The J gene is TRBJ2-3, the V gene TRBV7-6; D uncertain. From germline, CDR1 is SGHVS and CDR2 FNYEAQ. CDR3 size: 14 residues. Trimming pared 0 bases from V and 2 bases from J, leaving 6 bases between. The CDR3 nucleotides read TGTGCCAGCAGCTTAGCACAGCTCACAGATACGCAGTATTTT. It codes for CASSLAQLTDTQYF.

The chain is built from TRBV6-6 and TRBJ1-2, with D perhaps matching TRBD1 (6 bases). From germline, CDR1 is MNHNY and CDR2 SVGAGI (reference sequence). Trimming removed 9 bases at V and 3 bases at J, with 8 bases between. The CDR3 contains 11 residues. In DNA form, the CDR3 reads TGTGCCAGTAGGGGGGACTATGGCTACACCTTC. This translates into CASRGDYGYTF.

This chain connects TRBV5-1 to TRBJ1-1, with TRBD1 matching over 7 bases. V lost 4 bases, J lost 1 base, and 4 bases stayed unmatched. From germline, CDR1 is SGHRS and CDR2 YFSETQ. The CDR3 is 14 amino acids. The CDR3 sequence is CASSVGQQNTEAFF. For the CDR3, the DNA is TGCGCCAGCAGCGTGGGACAGCAGAACACTGAAGCTTTCTTT.

CDR3 coding DNA: TGCGCCAGCAGCTTAGGACAGGGAGGGACAGAGACCCAGTACTTC. This translates into CASSLGQGGTETQYF. The J gene is TRBJ2-5, the V gene TRBV5-1; the D gene is possibly TRBD1 (8 bases). The CDR3 consists of 15 residues. Germline CDR1 reads SGHRS; CDR2 reads YFSETQ. V shed 2 bases and J shed 4 bases, with 15 bases lying between them.

The CDR3: CASSLLGPMGTGELFF. The CDR3 DNA reads TGTGCCAGCAGCTTACTGGGCCCGATGGGGACCGGGGAGCTGTTTTTT. The chain links TRBV7-2 to TRBJ2-2; no firm D call. This CDR3 region has 16 residues. Germline CDR1 SGHTA, CDR2 FQGNSA. With 2 bases removed from V and 5 bases from J, the gap between germline ends came to 15 bases.